This record covers a single T cell receptor beta chain. TCRdb processed the RT-PCR reads anew with MiXCR; each CDR3 protein has one entry. Of about 680,000 distinct CDR3 sequences listed, more than 13% are singletons. Germline V gene sequence: CDR1 DFQATT, CDR2 SNEGSKA (reference sequence). The V gene end was trimmed by 6 bases and the J gene end by 8 bases; junction bases not matched to a gene: 16. This CDR3 has 15 amino acids. V gene TRBV20-1 combines with J gene TRBJ1-3, with 7 positions matching TRBD1. The clonotype was recovered from a female donor in good health, serving as a healthy control. Sequenced: memory CD4+ T cells from blood. The CDR3 bases are TGCAGTGCAACCCCCGGGACAGACCCCGGGGACACCATATATTTT. Protein sequence: CSATPGTDPGDTIYF.